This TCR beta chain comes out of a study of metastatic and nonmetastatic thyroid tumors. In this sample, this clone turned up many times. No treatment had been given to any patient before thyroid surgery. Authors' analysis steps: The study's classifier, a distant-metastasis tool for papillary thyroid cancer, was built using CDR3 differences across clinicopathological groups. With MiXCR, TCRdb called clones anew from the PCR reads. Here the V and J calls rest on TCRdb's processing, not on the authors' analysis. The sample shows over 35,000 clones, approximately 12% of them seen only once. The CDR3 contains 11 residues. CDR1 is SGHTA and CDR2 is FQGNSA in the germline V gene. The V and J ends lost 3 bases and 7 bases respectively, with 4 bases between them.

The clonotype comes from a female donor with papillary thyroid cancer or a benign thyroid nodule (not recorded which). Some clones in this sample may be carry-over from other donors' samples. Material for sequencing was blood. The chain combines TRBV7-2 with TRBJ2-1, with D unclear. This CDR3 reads CASSLLNEQFF. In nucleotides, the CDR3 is TGTGCCAGCAGCTTGCTTAATGAGCAGTTCTTC.